The 18 T cell receptor beta chains below were found in one sample sequenced in a study of radiation and T cells in renal cell carcinoma (dated by TCRdb to the early 2020s). Libraries were prepared through the immunoSEQ multiplex PCR assay. As stored in TCRdb, this immuneACCESS dataset retains in-frame rearrangements with V and J assigned. A fraction of the clones does not appear; measured against another copy, unresolved V genes explain less than half of the discrepancy, and the remainder lacks a known reason. The sample records around 15,000 clones, approximately 51% of which are singletons. Almost 40% of the sample rests with the top ten. According to the study, the label for this sample's time point signals: tumor resected at nephrectomy. According to the study, the label for this sample's treatment or condition signals: 15 Gy SBRT to primary tumor, nephrectomy 4 weeks later. The specimen was tumor tissue, collected from a patient whose treatment included radiotherapy and nephrectomy. The receptors here all came from a woman aged 60-70 years with renal cell carcinoma.

This chain links TRBV5-6 with TRBJ1-5; D remains ambiguous. Deletions cut 0 bases from V and 0 bases from J, with 10 bases between. Germline CDR1 is SGHDT and CDR2 is YYEEEE. The CDR3 covers 16 residues. The CDR3 protein is CASSLGRVYSNQPQHF. Here the CDR3 DNA reads TGTGCCAGCAGCTTGGGGAGAGTCTATAGCAATCAGCCCCAGCATTTT.

The chain couples TRBV6-6 to TRBJ2-3, with D perhaps TRBD2 (6 bases). There are 14 residues in the CDR3. Trimming took off 0 bases at V and 6 bases at J, with 10 bases between the two ends. Looked up from germline, CDR1 is MNHNY and CDR2 is SVGAGI (reference sequence). CDR3 sequence (DNA): TGTGCCAGCAGTTACTCTACTAGCCCCGATACGCAGTATTTT. It translates to CASSYSTSPDTQYF.

The chain combines TRBV9 with TRBJ2-3, with D tentatively TRBD1 (8 bases). Trimming cost V 0 bases and J 2 bases, with 13 bases left between them. The CDR3 extends over 16 amino acids. Germline values: CDR1 SGDLS, CDR2 YYNGEE. DNA for the CDR3: TGTGCCAGCAGCGTAGCGGGGGGACAGGACACAGATACGCAGTATTTT. Translation gives CASSVAGGQDTDTQYF.

This sequence joins TRBV11-2 and TRBJ2-1; 12 bases map to TRBD2. The germline CDR1 and CDR2 sequences are SGHAT and FQNNGV. Unmatched junction bases numbered 7, after V lost 0 bases and J lost 7 bases. The CDR3 has 17 amino acids. The CDR3 here is CASSLDASGGVLNEQFF. For the CDR3, the DNA is TGTGCCAGCAGCTTAGATGCTAGCGGGGGGGTATTGAATGAGCAGTTCTTC.

The gene calls are TRBV19 and TRBJ2-1; D is ambiguous. CDR1 LNHDA and CDR2 SQIVND come from the germline V gene (reference sequence). There are 13 residues in the CDR3. Trimming shortened V by 6 bases and J by 0 bases, and 6 bases separated the two germline ends. The CDR3 reads CASSASSYNEQFF. CDR3 DNA: TGTGCCAGTAGCGCCAGCTCCTACAATGAGCAGTTCTTC.

The chain couples TRBV10-3 to TRBJ1-2; D uncertain. The V end lost 4 bases, the J end lost 8 bases, and 17 bases lay between the germline ends. The CDR3 has 14 residues. Germline V gene data show CDR1 as ENHRY and CDR2 as SYGVKD. CDR3 coding DNA: TGTGCCATCAGTGTTGAACGACAAACCTCAGGCTACACCTTC. As protein: CAISVERQTSGYTF.

This clone was seen a handful of times. The chain links TRBV19 to TRBJ1-2; the D is unclear. Germline CDR1 reads LNHDA; CDR2 reads SQIVND (reference sequence). Trimming took 3 bases from V and 5 from J, leaving 7 bases between them. The CDR3 runs to 12 residues. CDR3 in DNA: TGTGCCAGTAGTATCCAGGCATATGGCTACACCTTC. Amino acids: CASSIQAYGYTF.

The rearrangement uses TRBV4-2 and TRBJ1-1; maybe TRBD1 (6 bases). The ends were cut back, 0 bases at V and 7 bases at J, with 15 bases in the middle. The CDR3 contains 15 residues. Germline V gives CDR1 LGHNA, CDR2 YNFKEQ. CDR3 loop: CASSQDNRGRSEAFF. Written as DNA, the CDR3 is TGTGCCAGCAGCCAAGATAATCGGGGGCGGAGTGAAGCTTTCTTT.

This clone was picked up many times. V usage is TRBV27 and J usage is TRBJ1-1; D call uncertain. Germline V lookup: CDR1 MNHEY, CDR2 SMNVEV (reference sequence). The V end lost 4 bases, the J end lost 10 bases, and 22 bases lay between the germline ends. The CDR3 is 15 amino acids. CDR3 nucleotides: TGTGCCAGCAGTTCCTTCGTGGAGTGGGAGGCGGGAGCTTTCTTT. Protein product: CASSSFVEWEAGAFF.

The chain combines TRBV7-9 with TRBJ2-7; D unresolved. Germline-derived CDR1 and CDR2 are SEHNR and FQNEAQ (reference sequence). This CDR3 comprises 14 residues. V gave up 2 bases and J gave up 6 bases, with 14 bases separating them. Here the CDR3 DNA reads TGTGCCAGCAGCTTAAACGATGCTAAGGGCGAGCAGTACTTC. Its translation is CASSLNDAKGEQYF.

There are a few counts of this clone. The chain joins TRBV6-6 to TRBJ1-4; no clear D. Trimming stripped 0 bases from V and 7 bases from J, with 3 bases between. The CDR3 extends over 12 amino acids. Per the germline V gene, CDR1 is MNHNY and CDR2 is SVGAGI (reference sequence). CDR3 amino acids: CASSYSSEKLFF. The CDR3 nucleotides are TGTGCCAGCAGTTACTCAAGTGAAAAACTGTTTTTT.

This chain uses TRBV28 with TRBJ1-2, with a weak D call TRBD1 (6 bases). Deletions cut 6 bases from V and 3 bases from J, with 11 bases between. Germline assignment: CDR1 MDHEN and CDR2 SYDVKM. CDR3 length: 13 residues. CDR3 coding DNA: TGTGCCAGCAGACGGGACACTCACTATGGCTACACCTTC. This encodes CASRRDTHYGYTF.

This clone was counted a few times. This rearrangement joins TRBV5-6 to TRBJ1-2; 8 bases fit TRBD1. CDR3 length: 15 amino acids. Germline-derived CDR1 and CDR2 are SGHDT and YYEEEE. V was pared by 6 bases and J by 3 bases, with 10 bases of the junction left unmatched. CDR3 residues: CASNPFRTGYYGYTF. Written as DNA, the CDR3 is TGTGCCAGCAATCCCTTCCGGACAGGGTACTATGGCTACACCTTC.

In its sample, this clone was seen a few times. The genes are TRBV2 and TRBJ1-1; D unresolved. The CDR3 spans 12 residues. V was clipped by 0 bases and J by 5 bases, with 4 bases between them. Germline CDR1 and CDR2: SNHLY and FYNNEI. CDR3 sequence: CASSEARTEAFF. The CDR3 nucleotides are TGTGCCAGCAGTGAAGCTAGAACTGAAGCTTTCTTT.

This clone was counted only a few times. J is TRBJ2-4 and V is TRBV19, with D perhaps matching TRBD1 (6 bases). The V end was cut by 5 bases, the J end by 9 bases, with 17 bases between. The length of the CDR3 is 14 residues. Germline assignment: CDR1 LNHDA and CDR2 SQIVND (reference sequence). The CDR3 loop is CASSVLGRGGIQYF. The CDR3 coding sequence is TGTGCCAGTAGTGTGTTGGGCAGGGGCGGCATTCAGTACTTC.

The chain carries TRBV15 and TRBJ1-2; no reliable D call. The germline V gene has CDR1 LNHNV and CDR2 YYDKDF (reference sequence). The length of the CDR3 is 14 residues. Trimming removed 5 bases from V and 8 bases from J, with 18 bases in between. The CDR3 here is CATSGRPSGGGYTF. CDR3 coding DNA: TGTGCCACCAGCGGAAGACCTTCGGGTGGAGGCTACACCTTC. The full variable domain, with the rest looked up from reference TRBV15 and TRBJ1-2, is DAMVIQNPRYQVTQFGKPVTLSCSQTLNHNVMYWYQQKSSQAPKLLFHYYDKDFNNEADTPDNFQSRRPNTSFCFLDIRSPGLGDTAMYLCATSGRPSGGGYTFGSGTRLTVV.

The chain couples TRBV29-1 to TRBJ2-1, with TRBD2 matching 9 bases. Looked up from germline, CDR1 is SQVTM and CDR2 is ANQGSEA. The length of the CDR3 is 14 residues. V trimming: 3 bases; J trimming: 9 bases; junction bases outside the gene matches: 9. The CDR3 nucleotides are TGCAGCGTTGACCCAGCGGGAGGACGGATTGAGCAGTTCTTC. It is translated as CSVDPAGGRIEQFF.

This clone was observed a few times. This sequence joins TRBV7-9 and TRBJ1-5; the D gene is possibly TRBD1 (6 bases). Germline V gene sequence: CDR1 SEHNR, CDR2 FQNEAQ (reference sequence). Between the trimmed V and J ends, which lost 4 bases and 14 bases, there was a span of 18 bases. The CDR3 totals 13 residues. The CDR3 coding sequence is TGTGCCAGCAGCTCGACAGGTACCGCTCTTGAGCATTTT. Translating gives CASSSTGTALEHF.